Sequencing of this TCR beta chain was carried out in a study of blood T cell repertoires in COVID-19 (dated by TCRdb to 2020 to 2022). Study-level background: The collaborator samples originated in the United States, Italy and Spain and spanned the acute and convalescent phases of COVID-19. The prospective study material was composed of cDNA or gDNA derived from T cells, B-cell-depleted T cells, or PBMCs. A freely available public database, intended as a resource for researchers studying the immune response to SARS-CoV-2, is where the repertoires were released. Nearly every sample came with metadata listing a de-identified subject ID, COVID-19 status, age in years and sex. The dataset comprised deeply sampled blood TCRbeta repertoires from subjects exposed to, actively infected with, or recovered from COVID-19. Where available, HLA class I and class II types were taken from metadata supplied by the sample provider and were not determined by assay-based typing. Samples came from the ongoing ImmuneRACE study (first 160 participants) plus 1,254 subjects from 6 global collaborators. Overall study outcomes, separate from this receptor: The quantity of clinical and demographic metadata differed by source and by participant and was supplied without curation.

Each collaborating institution followed its own protocols to collect whole blood in K2EDTA tubes. For TCRbeta analysis, collaborators shipped samples as frozen whole blood, isolated PBMCs, or DNA extracted from either of those sample types. As concerns this clone: The clone's antigen remains unknown. Per-nucleotide qualities are absent, and no much larger clonotype sits a single base away.

TCRbeta CDR3 regions were amplified from genomic DNA using the immunoSEQ Assay, a bias-controlled multiplex PCR. In the authors' own workflow: Within the assay, amplification of reference gene primers was used to estimate how many nucleated cells each sample contained. To quantify the absolute abundance of each unique TCRbeta CDR3 rearrangement, sequence reads were collapsed and filtered. For each sample, productive Simpson clonality was calculated as the square root of Simpson's diversity index across productive rearrangements. Drawn from immuneACCESS, this table holds only the in-frame rearrangements with V and J called that TCRdb kept. Clones are partly lost; checked studies trace under half to an unresolved V gene and leave the rest unexplained. The V and J calls and the clone size are those of that table, but D and trimming were determined from the DNA. The sample includes under 90,000 clones, with 70% to 90% observed a single time. The ten largest clones represent roughly 2.6% of the sample.

The junction shows trimming of 3 bases on V and 12 bases on J, and the gene matches do not reach 7 bases of it. The germline V gene (reference sequence) sets CDR1 to LGHDT and CDR2 to YNNKEL. Its CDR3 holds 13 amino acids, cysteine through phenylalanine. Solely the CDR3 DNA is kept, with 39 bases framed from the first base. Sequenced input: peripheral blood. This sequence originates from a man between 70 and 80 years old with active or convalescent COVID-19. The sequence is built from TRBV3-1 (or the pseudogene TRBV3-2) and TRBJ2-2; TRBD1 matches 7 bases in the middle. The CDR3 has the sequence CASSQNQGDQLFF. The DNA sequence is given as TGTGCCAGCAGCCAGAACCAGGGGGACCAGCTGTTTTTT.